This is a list of T cell receptor beta chains from one sample in a study of cytomegalovirus exposure and HLA in healthy donors. The protocol was immunoSEQ multiplex PCR, while the TCRdb copy is restricted to in-frame clones and leaves out a portion. There are 84,000 or so clones in the sample; around 85% occur only once, and around 15% lies in the top ten. Sequencing was carried out using PBMCs. The receptors originated from a human donor in good health. CDR3s include the opening cysteine and the closing phenylalanine or tryptophan. A D gene is named only where the DNA matches it firmly. Size is stated for part of the rows, as once, few or many counts, or as a class when the clone is expanded.

. | TRBJ2-5 | TRBV7-6 | few | CASSRGRQETQYF | TGTGCCAGCAGCCGAGGGAGGCAAGAGACCCAGTACTTC
TRBD2 | TRBJ2-3 | TRBV6-5 | . | CASSREGRTDTQYF | TGTGCCAGCAGTCGGGAGGGTCGTACAGATACGCAGTATTTT
. | TRBJ1-5 | TRBV15 | . | CATSRAGEGQPQHF | TGTGCCACCAGCAGAGCAGGGGAGGGTCAGCCCCAGCATTTT
TRBD1 | TRBJ2-7 | TRBV5-8 | . | CAGTAWPPNTKQYF | TGTGCGGGGACAGCTTGGCCCCCTAATACGAAGCAGTACTTC
. | TRBJ1-1 | TRBV30 | . | CAWARGFGTEAFF | TGTGCCTGGGCCAGGGGTTTTGGCACTGAAGCTTTCTTT
. | TRBJ2-7 | TRBV18 | . | CASRESELTYEQYF | TGTGCCAGTAGGGAGAGCGAGCTCACCTACGAGCAGTACTTC
. | TRBJ1-2 | TRBV28 | . | CASSSPGLNYGYTF | TGTGCCAGCAGCTCACCGGGACTAAACTATGGCTACACCTTC
. | TRBJ1-5 | TRBV6-6 | few | CASRLIRDYNQPQHF | TGTGCCAGCAGACTAATCCGGGACTACAATCAGCCCCAGCATTTT
. | TRBJ2-1 | TRBV2 | few | CASSTDTYNEQFF | TGTGCCAGCAGTACCGACACTTACAATGAGCAGTTCTTC
. | TRBJ1-5 | TRBV7-2 | few | CASSSPRGGNQPQHF | TGTGCCAGCAGCTCTCCCAGGGGAGGCAATCAGCCCCAGCATTTT
. | TRBJ1-6 | TRBV5-4 | . | CASSEGLSNSPLNF | TGTGCCAGCAGCGAGGGACTCTCCAATTCACCCCTCAACTTT
. | TRBJ2-7 | TRBV6-5 | . | CASSSTTTTYEQYF | TGTGCCAGCAGCTCCACGACAACCACCTACGAGCAGTACTTC
TRBD1 | TRBJ1-2 | TRBV9 | once | CASSGRTGDDYGYTF | TGTGCCAGCAGCGGCAGGACAGGGGACGACTATGGCTACACCTTC
TRBD1 | TRBJ1-2 | TRBV30 | . | CAWKAQGANYGYTF | TGTGCCTGGAAGGCTCAGGGGGCGAACTATGGCTACACCTTC
. | TRBJ1-2 | TRBV27 | . | CASSPQASDYGYTF | TGTGCCAGCAGCCCCCAGGCCTCCGACTATGGCTACACCTTC
. | TRBJ1-1 | TRBV6-5 | once | CASSYSPGLGTEAFF | TGTGCCAGCAGTTACTCGCCAGGACTGGGGACTGAAGCTTTCTTT
. | TRBJ1-1 | TRBV29-1 | . | CSVEPNYLNTEAFF | TGCAGCGTTGAACCGAACTATCTGAACACTGAAGCTTTCTTT
TRBD2 | TRBJ2-7 | TRBV18 | . | CASSPGLAGGGEQYF | TGTGCCAGCTCACCAGGACTAGCGGGGGGTGGCGAGCAGTACTTC
. | TRBJ1-4 | TRBV7-9 | . | CASSLVAEKLFF | TGTGCCAGCAGCTTAGTGGCTGAAAAACTGTTTTTT
TRBD1 | TRBJ2-1 | TRBV5-6 | once | CASRETGGFYNEQFF | TGTGCCAGCAGGGAGACAGGGGGCTTTTACAATGAGCAGTTCTTC
. | TRBJ1-2 | TRBV19 | . | CASSIDPSSGGGGYTF | TGTGCCAGTAGTATAGATCCCTCGTCCGGGGGAGGTGGCTACACCTTC
. | TRBJ1-1 | TRBV11-2 | once | CASTVGRKDTEAFF | TGTGCCAGCACAGTTGGCAGGAAAGACACTGAAGCTTTCTTT
TRBD2 | TRBJ2-3 | TRBV6-5 | . | CASSAASGGADTQYF | TGTGCCAGCAGCGCCGCTAGCGGGGGGGCAGATACGCAGTATTTT
TRBD1 | TRBJ1-6 | TRBV6-5 | few | CASSSGTERRALHF | TGTGCCAGCAGCTCCGGGACAGAAAGACGGGCCCTCCACTTT
TRBD1 | TRBJ1-1 | TRBV5-4 | . | CASSADRGPEAFF | TGTGCCAGCAGCGCGGACAGGGGCCCTGAAGCTTTCTTT
TRBD2 | TRBJ2-3 | TRBV4-1 | once | CASSQIAGGGDTQYF | TGCGCCAGCAGCCAAATAGCGGGGGGGGGAGATACGCAGTATTTT
. | TRBJ2-1 | TRBV7-9 | . | CASSLEGRGTYNEQFF | TGTGCCAGCAGCTTAGAGGGGCGGGGAACCTACAATGAGCAGTTCTTC
. | TRBJ2-5 | TRBV10-1 | . | CASSEYLDQGGETQYF | TGCGCCAGCAGTGAGTACTTGGATCAGGGAGGAGAGACCCAGTACTTC
. | TRBJ2-2 | TRBV7-2 | . | CASSPLHTGTGELFF | TGTGCCAGCAGCCCACTTCACACGGGGACCGGGGAGCTGTTTTTT
TRBD2 | TRBJ2-7 | TRBV5-1 | . | CASSPSGSGVQYF | TGCGCCAGCAGCCCGAGCGGTAGCGGGGTGCAGTACTTC
. | TRBJ2-5 | TRBV5-1 | . | CASSLGGPPETQYF | TGCGCCAGCAGCTTGGGGGGCCCCCCGGAGACCCAGTACTTC
TRBD1 | TRBJ1-2 | TRBV2 | . | CASSPGTGAHGYTF | TGTGCCAGCAGCCCCGGGACAGGGGCCCATGGCTACACCTTC
. | TRBJ1-1 | TRBV7-9 | . | CASSLWPGAEAFF | TGTGCCAGCAGCCTTTGGCCCGGGGCTGAAGCTTTCTTT
. | TRBJ2-7 | TRBV6-5 | . | CASSYSRPPGEYEQYF | TGTGCCAGCAGTTACTCGAGACCGCCAGGGGAATACGAGCAGTACTTC
. | TRBJ2-7 | TRBV5-8 | . | CASSFPGRGGEQYF | TGTGCCAGCAGCTTCCCGGGTCGAGGGGGCGAGCAGTACTTC
TRBD2 | TRBJ2-5 | TRBV6-5 | . | CASSPSGARGETQYF | TGTGCCAGCAGTCCTAGCGGGGCCCGCGGGGAGACCCAGTACTTC
TRBD1 | TRBJ2-5 | TRBV19 | . | CASSSKFGRGIKTETQYF | TGTGCCAGTAGTTCAAAATTTGGCAGGGGGATTAAAACGGAGACCCAGTACTTC
. | TRBJ1-6 | TRBV4-3 | . | CASSQVSDSPLHF | TGCGCCAGCAGCCAAGTTTCCGATTCACCCCTCCACTTT
. | TRBJ1-2 | TRBV5-1 | . | CASSLDSARGSGYTF | TGCGCCAGCAGCTTGGACTCGGCCAGAGGCAGCGGCTACACCTTC
TRBD2 | TRBJ2-5 | TRBV6-5 | once | CASHPAGGAGETQYF | TGTGCCAGCCATCCAGCGGGGGGCGCGGGGGAGACCCAGTACTTC
. | TRBJ1-1 | TRBV7-2 | . | CASSLGRALGTEAFF | TGTGCCAGCAGCTTAGGCAGGGCCCTGGGCACTGAAGCTTTCTTT
TRBD2 | TRBJ2-2 | TRBV7-7 | few | CASSFTSGGIGELFF | TGTGCCAGCAGCTTCACTAGCGGGGGTATCGGGGAGCTGTTTTTT
TRBD1 | TRBJ2-1 | TRBV9 | . | CASSAQGNGYNEQFF | TGTGCCAGCAGTGCACAGGGGAACGGGTACAATGAGCAGTTCTTC